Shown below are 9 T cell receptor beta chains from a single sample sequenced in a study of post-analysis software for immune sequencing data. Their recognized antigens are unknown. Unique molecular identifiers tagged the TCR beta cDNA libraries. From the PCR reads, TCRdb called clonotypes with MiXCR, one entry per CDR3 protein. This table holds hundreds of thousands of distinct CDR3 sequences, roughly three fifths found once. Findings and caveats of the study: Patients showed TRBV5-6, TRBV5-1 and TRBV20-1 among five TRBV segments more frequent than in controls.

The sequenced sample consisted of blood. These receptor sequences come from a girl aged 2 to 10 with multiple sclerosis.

Here the CDR3 DNA reads TGTGCCAGCAGTTACTCGAGGGACAGGGCCCACGAGCAGTACTTC. This encodes CASSYSRDRAHEQYF. The gene calls are TRBV6-5 and TRBJ2-4; the match to TRBD1 covers 9 bases. The tail of the sequence fits TRBJ2-7 better, so the J call may be wrong. Germline CDR1 MNHEY, CDR2 SVGAGI. This CDR3 has 15 amino acids.

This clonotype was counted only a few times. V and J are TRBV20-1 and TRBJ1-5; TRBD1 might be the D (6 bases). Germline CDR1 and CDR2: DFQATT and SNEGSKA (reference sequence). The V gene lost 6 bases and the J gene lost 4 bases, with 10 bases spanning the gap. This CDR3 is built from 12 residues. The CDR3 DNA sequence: TGCAGTGCAACTAGGGGGAATCAGCCCCAGCATTTT. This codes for CSATRGNQPQHF.

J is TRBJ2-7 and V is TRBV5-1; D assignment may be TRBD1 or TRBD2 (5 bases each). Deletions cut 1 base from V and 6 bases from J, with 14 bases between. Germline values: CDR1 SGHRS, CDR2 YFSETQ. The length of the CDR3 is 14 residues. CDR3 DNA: TGCGCCAGCAGCTTGCAGGGACGGGGTGGCGAGCAGTACTTC. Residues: CASSLQGRGGEQYF.

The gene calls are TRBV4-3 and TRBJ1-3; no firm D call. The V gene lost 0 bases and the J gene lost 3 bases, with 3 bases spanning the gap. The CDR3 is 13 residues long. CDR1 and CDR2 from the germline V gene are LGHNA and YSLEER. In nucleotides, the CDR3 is TGCGCCAGCAGCCAAGAAGTTGGAAACACCATATATTTT. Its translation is CASSQEVGNTIYF.

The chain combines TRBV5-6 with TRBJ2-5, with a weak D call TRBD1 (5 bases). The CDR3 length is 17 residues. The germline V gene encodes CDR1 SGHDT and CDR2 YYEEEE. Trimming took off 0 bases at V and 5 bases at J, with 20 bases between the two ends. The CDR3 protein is CASSLGLRAGRDETQYF. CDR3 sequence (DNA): TGTGCCAGCAGCTTGGGTCTTAGGGCAGGGCGCGACGAGACCCAGTACTTC.

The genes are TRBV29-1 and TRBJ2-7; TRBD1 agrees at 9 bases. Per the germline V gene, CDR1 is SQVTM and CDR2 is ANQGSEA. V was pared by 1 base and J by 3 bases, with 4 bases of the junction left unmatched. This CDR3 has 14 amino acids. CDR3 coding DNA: TGCAGCGTTGAAGGCGGGACAGGGAACTACGAGCAGTACTTC. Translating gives CSVEGGTGNYEQYF.

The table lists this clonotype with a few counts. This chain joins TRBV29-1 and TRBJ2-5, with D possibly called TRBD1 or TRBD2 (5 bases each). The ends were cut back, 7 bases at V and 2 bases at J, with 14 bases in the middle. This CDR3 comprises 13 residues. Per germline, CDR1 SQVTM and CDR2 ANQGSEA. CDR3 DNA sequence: TGCAGCGCCGACGGGACGGAGCAAGAGACCCAGTACTTC. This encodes CSADGTEQETQYF.

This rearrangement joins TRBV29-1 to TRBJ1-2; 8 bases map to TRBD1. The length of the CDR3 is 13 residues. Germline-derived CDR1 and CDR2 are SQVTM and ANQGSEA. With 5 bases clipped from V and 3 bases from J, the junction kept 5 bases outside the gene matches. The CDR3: CSVSTGAYYGYTF. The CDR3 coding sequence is TGCAGCGTTTCGACAGGGGCCTACTATGGCTACACCTTC.

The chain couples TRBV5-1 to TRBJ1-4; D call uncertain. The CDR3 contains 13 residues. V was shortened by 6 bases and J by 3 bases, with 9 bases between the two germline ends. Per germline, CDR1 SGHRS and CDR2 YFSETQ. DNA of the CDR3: TGCGCCAGCAAGGGCAGTGCTAATGAAAAACTGTTTTTT. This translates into CASKGSANEKLFF.